One and the same sample provided the 19 T cell receptor beta chains below, sequenced in a study of blood T cell repertoires in COVID-19. The repertoire was sequenced with immunoSEQ multiplex PCR; TCRdb's copy has only in-frame clones and lacks some. The data contain about 190,000 clones, about 82% of them singletons. The sample was PBMCs or T cells enriched from blood (not recorded which). Receptor source: a woman aged 25 to 45 who had recovered from COVID-19.

This chain links TRBV28 with TRBJ2-1, with TRBD1 as a possible D gene (6 bases). V was shortened by 3 bases and J by 7 bases, with 19 bases between the two germline ends. Germline V lookup: CDR1 MDHEN, CDR2 SYDVKM. The CDR3 sequence is 16 residues long. CDR3: CASSFRLQGPMNEQFF. The CDR3 nucleotides read TGTGCCAGCAGTTTTAGGCTGCAGGGGCCTATGAATGAGCAGTTCTTC.

The rearrangement links TRBV29-1 to TRBJ2-2; tentatively, D is TRBD1 (5 bases). There are 12 residues in the CDR3. Per the germline V gene, CDR1 is SQVTM and CDR2 is ANQGSEA. V was shortened by 4 bases and J by 7 bases, with 10 bases between the two germline ends. The CDR3 here is CSVARDDGELFF. The CDR3 DNA is TGCAGCGTTGCCAGGGATGACGGGGAGCTGTTTTTT.

This chain connects TRBV28 to TRBJ1-5, with D maybe TRBD1 (5 bases). V was trimmed by 2 bases and J by 0 bases, leaving 14 bases between them. Germline CDR1 reads MDHEN; CDR2 reads SYDVKM. The CDR3 is made up of 17 amino acids. DNA of the CDR3: TGTGCCAGCAGTTTAGGGACTTCCCCATATAGCAATCAGCCCCAGCATTTT. It specifies CASSLGTSPYSNQPQHF.

The chain recombines TRBV19 with TRBJ2-7; TRBD1 matches at 8 bases. From germline, CDR1 is LNHDA and CDR2 SQIVND (reference sequence). The ends lost 10 bases at V and 0 bases at J; junction bases unmatched: 8. The CDR3 extends over 14 amino acids. The CDR3 protein is CATGRTGSSYEQYF. Written as DNA, the CDR3 is TGTGCCACCGGACGGACAGGGAGCTCCTACGAGCAGTACTTC. Variable domain in full (rest from reference TRBV19 and TRBJ2-7): DGGITQSPKYLFRKEGQNVTLSCEQNLNHDAMYWYRQDPGQGLRLIYYSQIVNDFQKGDIAEGYSVSREKKESFPLTVTSAQKNPTAFYLCATGRTGSSYEQYFGPGTRLTVT.

The V gene is TRBV27, the J gene TRBJ2-3; 9 nucleotides line up with TRBD2. Per the germline V gene, CDR1 is MNHEY and CDR2 is SMNVEV (reference sequence). The CDR3 is made up of 16 amino acids. With V trimmed by 5 bases and J by 0 bases, 6 bases remained unmatched. The CDR3 spells CASSQSAGGSTDTQYF. The CDR3 DNA is TGTGCCAGCAGTCAGTCTGCGGGGGGGAGCACAGATACGCAGTATTTT.

The chain couples TRBV5-6 to TRBJ2-3; weak D call: TRBD2 (6 bases). Trimming left V 3 bases short and J 8 bases short, with 19 bases between. Germline values: CDR1 SGHDT, CDR2 YYEEEE. The length of the CDR3 is 15 residues. CDR3 amino acids: CASSSGTRGWGTQYF. CDR3 sequence (DNA): TGTGCCAGCAGCTCCGGGACTCGAGGATGGGGTACGCAGTATTTT.

The V call is TRBV7-8, the J call TRBJ2-3; 9 bases are shared with TRBD2. The ends lost 2 bases at V and 5 bases at J; junction bases unmatched: 8. The germline gives CDR1 SGHVS, CDR2 FQNEAQ. This CDR3 spans 16 amino acids. CDR3 loop: CASSLLAGPQQDTQYF. The CDR3 DNA sequence: TGTGCCAGCAGCTTACTAGCGGGACCCCAGCAAGATACGCAGTATTTT.

This clone was seen once. The chain links TRBV3-1 (or the pseudogene TRBV3-2) to TRBJ1-1, with D unresolved. V was clipped by 1 base and J by 3 bases, with 9 bases between them. CDR3 length: 14 residues. Per germline, CDR1 LGHDT and CDR2 YNNKEL (reference sequence). CDR3: CASSQVGGDTEAFF. CDR3 bases: TGTGCCAGCAGCCAAGTCGGAGGTGACACTGAAGCTTTCTTT.

V usage is TRBV13 and J usage is TRBJ2-1; 14 nucleotides match TRBD2. The CDR3 has 16 amino acids. The germline V gene has CDR1 PRHDT and CDR2 FYEKMQ (reference sequence). Losses at the gene ends were 1 base for V and 9 bases for J; bases not matched to a gene: 5. For the CDR3, the DNA is TGTGCCAGCAGCTTAGCGACTAGCGGGAGGGTTAGTGAGCAGTTCTTC. Amino acids: CASSLATSGRVSEQFF.

The chain joins TRBV28 to TRBJ2-2; 8 bases agree with TRBD1. The V gene end was trimmed by 3 bases and the J gene end by 5 bases; junction bases not matched to a gene: 8. This CDR3 has 16 residues. The germline gives CDR1 MDHEN, CDR2 SYDVKM. The CDR3 DNA follows: TGTGCCAGCAGTTTTTTGCAGGGGGCAAGGACCGGGGAGCTGTTTTTT. The encoded protein is CASSFLQGARTGELFF. The full variable domain, completed using reference TRBV28 and TRBJ2-2, is DVKVTQSSRYLVKRTGEKVFLECVQDMDHENMFWYRQDPGLGLRLIYFSYDVKMKEKGDIPEGYSVSREKKERFSLILESASTNQTSMYLCASSFLQGARTGELFFGEGSRLTVL.

V usage is TRBV5-4 and J usage is TRBJ2-2, with TRBD2 identical over 9 bases. CDR1 is SGHNT and CDR2 is YYREEE in the germline V gene (reference sequence). V lost 3 bases to trimming and J lost 3 bases; unmatched junction nucleotides: 12. This CDR3 has 18 amino acids. The CDR3 coding sequence is TGTGCCAGCAGCTCTCGGGGAAGCGGGAGGTCCCACACCGGGGAGCTGTTTTTT. It encodes CASSSRGSGRSHTGELFF.

V usage is TRBV3-1 (or the pseudogene TRBV3-2) and J usage is TRBJ2-3; 9 bases agree with TRBD1. V was clipped by 4 bases and J by 2 bases; unmatched bases: 4. From germline, CDR1 is LGHDT and CDR2 YNNKEL (reference sequence). CDR3 size: 15 residues. The CDR3 DNA sequence: TGTGCCAGCAGCCGGGGACAGGGACTCACAGATACGCAGTATTTT. The encoded protein is CASSRGQGLTDTQYF.

The rearrangement uses TRBV27 and TRBJ2-5, with 8 bases that match TRBD2. Trimming took 6 bases from V and 2 from J; bases not matched to a gene: 2. CDR3 length equals 13 residues. Germline CDR1 is MNHEY and CDR2 is SMNVEV (reference sequence). CDR3 sequence: CASRLAGQETQYF. CDR3 nucleotides: TGTGCCAGCAGGCTAGCGGGTCAAGAGACCCAGTACTTC.

This clone came up a few times. V and J are TRBV5-1 and TRBJ2-6; tentatively, D is TRBD1 (5 bases). This CDR3 spans 14 amino acids. Trimming cost V 8 bases and J 1 base, with 10 bases left between them. Germline V lookup: CDR1 SGHRS, CDR2 YFSETQ. Written as DNA, the CDR3 is TGCGCCAGTCGAACAGGTTCTGGGGCCAACGTCCTGACTTTC. The encoded protein is CASRTGSGANVLTF.

This clone was detected only once. The chain carries TRBV7-2 and TRBJ2-7; tentatively, D is TRBD1 (5 bases). This CDR3 contains 14 residues. The V end lost 4 bases, the J end lost 3 bases, and 13 bases lay between the germline ends. CDR1 is SGHTA, CDR2 FQGNSA, per germline. The CDR3 DNA reads TGTGCCAGCAGCTCAATGGCAGGGTACTACGAGCAGTACTTC. Amino acid sequence: CASSSMAGYYEQYF.

V and J are TRBV6-1 and TRBJ2-5; D might be TRBD2 (6 bases). V lost 2 bases to trimming and J lost 5 bases, with 15 bases between them. The germline V gene encodes CDR1 MNHNS and CDR2 SASEGT. The CDR3 covers 15 residues. The CDR3 region is CASSELGGAGETQYF. CDR3 nucleotide sequence: TGTGCCAGCAGTGAATTGGGGGGAGCAGGGGAGACCCAGTACTTC.

The chain is built from TRBV2 and TRBJ2-5; the D is unclear. Germline CDR1 and CDR2: SNHLY and FYNNEI. The CDR3 has 13 amino acids. V lost 0 bases, J lost 5 bases, and 7 bases lay in between. The CDR3 region has the DNA TGTGCCAGCAGTGAAGCGCTCAGGGAGACCCAGTACTTC. It is translated as CASSEALRETQYF.

The DNA of the CDR3 is TGTGCCAGCGGGCAAGCGGGAGGTGGCACAGATACGCAGTATTTT. Translation gives CASGQAGGGTDTQYF. The J gene is TRBJ2-3, the V gene TRBV6-5; 9 nucleotides match TRBD2. This CDR3 region has 15 residues. Unmatched junction bases numbered 7, after V lost 8 bases and J lost 1 base. In germline, CDR1 is MNHEY, CDR2 SVGAGI.

The chain uses TRBV3-1 (or the pseudogene TRBV3-2) and TRBJ1-5; 7 nucleotides align to TRBD1. The CDR3 is made up of 14 amino acids. Germline lookup yields CDR1 LGHDT and CDR2 YNNKEL (reference sequence). The V segment lost 1 base and the J segment 6 bases; nucleotides outside the gene matches: 3. For the CDR3, the DNA is TGTGCCAGCAGCCAAGCAGGGGGTAGTCAGCCCCAGCATTTT. Translated, it gives CASSQAGGSQPQHF.